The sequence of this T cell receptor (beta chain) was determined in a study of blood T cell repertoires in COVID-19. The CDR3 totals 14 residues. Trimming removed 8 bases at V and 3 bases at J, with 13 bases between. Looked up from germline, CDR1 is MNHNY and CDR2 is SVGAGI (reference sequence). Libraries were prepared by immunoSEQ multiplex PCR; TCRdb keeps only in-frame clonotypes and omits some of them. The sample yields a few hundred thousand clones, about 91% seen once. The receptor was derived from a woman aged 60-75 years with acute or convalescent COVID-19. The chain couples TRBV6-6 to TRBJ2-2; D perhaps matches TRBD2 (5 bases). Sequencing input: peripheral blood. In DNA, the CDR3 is TGTGCCAGCTACCCCGCGCGGGACACCGGGGAGCTGTTTTTT. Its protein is CASYPARDTGELFF.